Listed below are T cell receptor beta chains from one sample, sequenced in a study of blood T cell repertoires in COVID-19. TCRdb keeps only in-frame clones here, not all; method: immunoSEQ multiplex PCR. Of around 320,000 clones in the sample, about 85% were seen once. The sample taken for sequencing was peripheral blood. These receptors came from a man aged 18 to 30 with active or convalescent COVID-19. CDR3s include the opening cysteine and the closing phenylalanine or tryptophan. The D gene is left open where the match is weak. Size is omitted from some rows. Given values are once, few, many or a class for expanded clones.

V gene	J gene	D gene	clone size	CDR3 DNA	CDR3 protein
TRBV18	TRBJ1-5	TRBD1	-	TGTGCCAGCTCACCACAGGGGGCGAATCAGCCCCAGCATTTT	CASSPQGANQPQHF
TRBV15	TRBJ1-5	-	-	TGTGCCACCAGCGGCCGACAGGAACACAATCAGCCCCAGCATTTT	CATSGRQEHNQPQHF
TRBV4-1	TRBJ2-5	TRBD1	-	TGCGCCAGCAGAGGACAGGCGGAAGAGACCCAGTACTTC	CASRGQAEETQYF
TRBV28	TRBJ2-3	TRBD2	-	TGTGCCAGCAGGTACGGGACTAGCGGCACAGATACGCAGTATTTT	CASRYGTSGTDTQYF
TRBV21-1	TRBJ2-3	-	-	TGTGCCAGCAGCAAAGCGGGAGGTGGGACAGATACGCAGTATTTT	CASSKAGGGTDTQYF
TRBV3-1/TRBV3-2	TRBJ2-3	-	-	TGTGCCAGCAGCCAACGGGTACCTCTCACAGATACGCAGTATTTT	CASSQRVPLTDTQYF
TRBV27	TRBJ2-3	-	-	TGTGCCAGCACCTCCCGACTGGTAGATACGCAGTATTTT	CASTSRLVDTQYF
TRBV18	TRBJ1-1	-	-	TGTGCCAGCTCACGCAACACAGGGAGCACTGAAGCTTTCTTT	CASSRNTGSTEAFF
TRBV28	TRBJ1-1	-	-	TGTGCCAGCAGAAACGGGGGGGAAGGGGACACTGAAGCTTTCTTT	CASRNGGEGDTEAFF
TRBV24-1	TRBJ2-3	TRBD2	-	TGTGCCACCAGTGAGGAAACTAGCGGGAGGGATACGCAGTATTTT	CATSEETSGRDTQYF
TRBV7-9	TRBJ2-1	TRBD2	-	TGTGCCAGCAGCCCCCCGGGACTAGCGGGGGGGAGCTCCTACAATGAGCAGTTCTTC	CASSPPGLAGGSSYNEQFF
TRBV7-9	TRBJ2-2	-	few	TGTGCCAGCAGCTTAGATGATCTCGGGAAAGGGGAGCTGTTTTTT	CASSLDDLGKGELFF
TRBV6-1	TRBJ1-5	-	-	TGTGCCAGCAGTGACCCACCGGGGTCCTACTTTAGCAATCAGCCCCAGCATTTT	CASSDPPGSYFSNQPQHF
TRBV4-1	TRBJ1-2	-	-	TGCGCCAGCAGCCTCCTCCCGAGAGGCTATGGCTACACCTTC	CASSLLPRGYGYTF
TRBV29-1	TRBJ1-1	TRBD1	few	TGCAGCGCCGCCCGACAGGGGGCGGACACTGAAGCTTTCTTT	CSAARQGADTEAFF
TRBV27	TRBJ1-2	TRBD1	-	TGTGCCAGCCTCGGACAGGGTCGGTCGGGCTACACCTTC	CASLGQGRSGYTF
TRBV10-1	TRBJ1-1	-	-	TGCGCCAGCAAATCGGACAGTTCCACTGAAGCTTTCTTT	CASKSDSSTEAFF
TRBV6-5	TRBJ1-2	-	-	TGTGCCAGCAGATCCCCTACGGGAGGCTATGGCTACACCTTC	CASRSPTGGYGYTF
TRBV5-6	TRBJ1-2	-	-	TGTGCCAGCAGCAATACACATATTGGAGAGCCCCCAGATGGCTACACCTTC	CASSNTHIGEPPDGYTF
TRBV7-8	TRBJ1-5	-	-	TGTGCCAGCAGCTTAGGCCCAGCAGGGGCCAATCAGCCCCAGCATTTT	CASSLGPAGANQPQHF
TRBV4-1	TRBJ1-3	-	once	TGCGCCAGCAGCCACCCCCTGGACAGCTCTGGAAACACCATATATTTT	CASSHPLDSSGNTIYF
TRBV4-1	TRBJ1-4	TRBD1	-	TGCGCCAGCAGCCGTGGGACAGCTAATGAAAAACTGTTTTTT	CASSRGTANEKLFF
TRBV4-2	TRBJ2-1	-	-	TGTGCCAGCAGCCTCGGGAGATCGGGCAATGAGCAGTTCTTC	CASSLGRSGNEQFF
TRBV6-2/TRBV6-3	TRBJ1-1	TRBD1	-	TGTGCCAGCAGTCAATCCACAGGGGGGAACACTGAAGCTTTCTTT	CASSQSTGGNTEAFF
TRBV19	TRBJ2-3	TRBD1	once	TGTGCCAGTAGTATGACAGGGGAGAGGACAGATACGCAGTATTTT	CASSMTGERTDTQYF
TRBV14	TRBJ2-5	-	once	TGTGCCAGCAGCCAACCGGGCCCTCGGGACTGGTACCAAGAGACCCAGTACTTC	CASSQPGPRDWYQETQYF
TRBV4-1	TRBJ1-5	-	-	TGCGCCAGCAGCCAAGATTTAGGAGGTGCTCAGCCCCAGCATTTT	CASSQDLGGAQPQHF
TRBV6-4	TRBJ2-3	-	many	TGTGCCAGCAGTGACGAACCTAGCGGCACAGATACGCAGTATTTT	CASSDEPSGTDTQYF
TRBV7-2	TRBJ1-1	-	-	TGTGCCAGCAGCTTAGACAATGGGGGGGCTCGGAACACTGAAGCTTTCTTT	CASSLDNGGARNTEAFF
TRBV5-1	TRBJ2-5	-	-	TGCGCCAGCAGCTTGACTCGGAGTGGGGCAGGGATAGGAGAGACCCAGTACTTC	CASSLTRSGAGIGETQYF
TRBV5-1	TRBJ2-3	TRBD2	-	TGCGCCAGCAGCTTGGCCTGGAGCGGGAGATCCCCAGATACGCAGTATTTT	CASSLAWSGRSPDTQYF
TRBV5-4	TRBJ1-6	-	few	TGTGCCAGCAGCTTCGAGCCCGTTAGTTCACCCCTCCACTTT	CASSFEPVSSPLHF
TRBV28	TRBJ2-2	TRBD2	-	TGTGCCAGCAGTTCCGATTCCTCTCTAGCGGGAGGGTTGGTCACCGGGGAGCTGTTTTTT	CASSSDSSLAGGLVTGELFF
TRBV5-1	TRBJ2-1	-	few	TGCGCCAGCAGCTTGGAGGGGTGGGATGAGCAGTTCTTC	CASSLEGWDEQFF
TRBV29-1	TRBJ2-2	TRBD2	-	TGCAGCGTTGATGTTTCTTCTTTGGCGGGGGGGACCGGGGAGCTGTTTTTT	CSVDVSSLAGGTGELFF
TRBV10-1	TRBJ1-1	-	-	TGCGCCAGCAGTTTCTCCCGTCGGGACACTGAAGCTTTCTTT	CASSFSRRDTEAFF
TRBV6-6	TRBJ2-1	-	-	TGTGCCAGCAGCTTCGGGGTATACAATGAGCAGTTCTTC	CASSFGVYNEQFF
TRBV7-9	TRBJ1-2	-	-	TGTGCCAGCAGCTGGGATGGCAGGAGGGGCTATGGCTACACCTTC	CASSWDGRRGYGYTF
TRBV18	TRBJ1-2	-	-	TGTGCCAGCTCACCCACCGGGACAACTAACTATGGCTACACCTTC	CASSPTGTTNYGYTF
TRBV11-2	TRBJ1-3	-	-	TGTGCCAGCAGCTTCAGTGGAAACACCATATATTTT	CASSFSGNTIYF
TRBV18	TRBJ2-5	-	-	TGTGCCAGCTCACCGACAACTCAAGAGACCCAGTACTTC	CASSPTTQETQYF
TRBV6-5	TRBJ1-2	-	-	TGTGCCAGCAGTTACTCCATTAACTATGGCTACACCTTC	CASSYSINYGYTF
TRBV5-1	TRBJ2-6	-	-	TGCGCCAGCAGCTTGGCAGGGGACTCTGGGGCCAACGTCCTGACTTTC	CASSLAGDSGANVLTF
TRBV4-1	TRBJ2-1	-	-	TGCGCCAGCAGCCAAGCGCCCCTAGGAGGGGATCCGGAGCAGTTCTTC	CASSQAPLGGDPEQFF
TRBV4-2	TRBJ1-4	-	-	TGTGCCAGCAGCCAAGAGTTCCGGGTTCGGACTAATGAAAAACTGTTTTTT	CASSQEFRVRTNEKLFF
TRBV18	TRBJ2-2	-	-	TGTGCCAGCTCACGAGGAGCCTTCCTGAACACCGGGGAGCTGTTTTTT	CASSRGAFLNTGELFF
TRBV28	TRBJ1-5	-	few	TGTGCCAGCAGTTTTGAGGGGAGGGGAAGGAATCAGCCCCAGCATTTT	CASSFEGRGRNQPQHF